These 27 T cell receptor beta chains were all obtained from the same sample, sequenced in a study of T cell responses to AZD1222 COVID-19 vaccine (dated by TCRdb to about 2021). Receptors were amplified or captured by the immunoSEQ multiplex PCR assay. TCRdb took over this immuneACCESS table, retaining in-frame rearrangements with V and J assigned. Such tables are incomplete; in checked studies, under half of the missing clones stem from an unresolved V gene, and the remainder is unexplained. This sample holds over 150,000 clones; more than 75% were observed only once. The ten largest clones represent 15% to 20% of the sample. The label giving this sample's time point can be read as: baseline before first vaccination. The sequenced sample was peripheral blood, obtained on day 0 of AZD1222 vaccination. These receptors all stem from an adult in good health.

The J gene is TRBJ2-7, the V gene TRBV4-3, with TRBD2 identical over 11 bases. V lost 3 bases to trimming and J lost 2 bases; unmatched junction nucleotides: 3. This CDR3 region has 15 residues. The germline V gene encodes CDR1 LGHNA and CDR2 YSLEER. In DNA form, the CDR3 reads TGCGCCAGCAGCCAGCAGACTAGCGGGGCCTACGAGCAGTACTTC. Its protein is CASSQQTSGAYEQYF.

This chain links TRBV6-5 with TRBJ2-7; the D call may be TRBD1 or TRBD2 (6 bases each). V was cut by 10 bases and J by 2 bases, with 15 bases left in between. The CDR3 loop spans 13 amino acids. Germline V gene lookup returns CDR1 MNHEY and CDR2 SVGAGI. CDR3 amino acids: CATTLGGPYEQYF. The CDR3 DNA reads as TGTGCCACCACCCTGGGGGGCCCCTACGAGCAGTACTTC.

The V and J genes are TRBV6-5 and TRBJ1-3; unclear D gene. V was trimmed by 6 bases and J by 2 bases, leaving 11 bases between them. CDR1 and CDR2 (germline): MNHEY, SVGAGI. This CDR3 spans 14 amino acids. As DNA, the CDR3 is TGTGCCAGCAGGCCCCAAGGCACTGGAAACACCATATATTTT. Translated, it gives CASRPQGTGNTIYF.

The rearrangement links TRBV7-2 to TRBJ1-5, with 7 bases identical to TRBD1. The germline V gene encodes CDR1 SGHTA and CDR2 FQGNSA. With V trimmed by 6 bases and J by 4 bases, 3 bases remained unmatched. This CDR3 region has 13 residues. In DNA form, the CDR3 reads TGTGCCAGCAGAATGGACAGGAATCAGCCCCAGCATTTT. Protein: CASRMDRNQPQHF. The entire variable domain, with the rest obtained from reference TRBV7-2 and TRBJ1-5, is as follows: GAGVSQSPSNKVTEKGKDVELRCDPISGHTALYWYRQSLGQGLEFLIYFQGNSAPDKSGLPSDRFSAERTGGSVSTLTIQRTQQEDSAVYLCASRMDRNQPQHFGDGTRLSIL.

This clone is a singleton in its sample. This chain uses TRBV2 with TRBJ1-5, with a tentative D call TRBD1 (6 bases). Germline V gene sequence: CDR1 SNHLY, CDR2 FYNNEI. Trimming took 8 bases from V and 1 from J, leaving 12 bases between them. The CDR3 totals 14 residues. Written as DNA, the CDR3 is TGTGCCAGCTTACAGGGTGGGAGCAATCAGCCCCAGCATTTT. This encodes CASLQGGSNQPQHF.

This rearrangement joins TRBV28 to TRBJ1-1; 10 bases line up with TRBD1. CDR3 length: 16 residues. The germline V gene encodes CDR1 MDHEN and CDR2 SYDVKM. V was clipped by 4 bases and J by 7 bases; unmatched bases: 12. The CDR3 DNA follows: TGTGCCAGCAGTTCAGACAGGGGGCCACCGAGGGGTGAAGCTTTCTTT. It translates to CASSSDRGPPRGEAFF.

V gene TRBV19 combines with J gene TRBJ1-4; TRBD1 matches at 7 bases. Germline CDR1 reads LNHDA; CDR2 reads SQIVND (reference sequence). J lost 6 bases, V lost 0 bases, and 7 bases had no gene match. This CDR3 comprises 16 residues. The CDR3 spells CASSIDKGALDEKLFF. CDR3 coding DNA: TGTGCCAGTAGTATAGACAAGGGGGCACTCGATGAAAAACTGTTTTTT.

The V and J genes are TRBV7-8 and TRBJ2-7; 14 bases fit TRBD2. The V gene's germline CDR1 is SGHVS and CDR2 FQNEAQ. This CDR3 region has 14 residues. The J segment lost 6 bases and the V segment lost 5 bases, leaving 3 bases of the junction unmatched. The CDR3 protein is CASSLGTSGSEQYF. CDR3 sequence (DNA): TGTGCCAGCAGCCTCGGGACTAGCGGGAGCGAGCAGTACTTC.

This chain uses TRBV5-8 with TRBJ1-2; D is ambiguous. The CDR3 spans 14 residues. Trimming left V 3 bases short and J 4 bases short, with 13 bases between. From germline, CDR1 is SGHTS and CDR2 YDEGEE. The CDR3 here is CASSWTRLGYGYTF. CDR3 nucleotide sequence: TGTGCCAGCAGCTGGACTAGGTTAGGCTATGGCTACACCTTC. Full variable domain (missing parts from reference TRBV5-8 and TRBJ1-2): EAGVTQSPTHLIKTRGQQATLRCSPISGHTSVYWYQQALGLGLQFLLWYDEGEERNRGNFPPRFSGRQFPNYSSELNVNALELEDSALYLCASSWTRLGYGYTFGSGTRLTVV.

The J gene is TRBJ2-1, the V gene TRBV29-1; TRBD2 aligns across 12 bases. V dropped 0 bases and J dropped 7; count of bases not matched to a gene: 13. Germline CDR1 and CDR2: SQVTM and ANQGSEA. This CDR3 has 18 amino acids. CDR3 residues: CSVEDQRLTSGGRNEQFF. CDR3 DNA sequence: TGCAGCGTTGAAGATCAGCGGTTAACTAGCGGGGGGAGAAATGAGCAGTTCTTC.

The chain links TRBV19 to TRBJ1-5; no clear D. Germline CDR1 is LNHDA and CDR2 is SQIVND (reference sequence). This CDR3 comprises 15 residues. The V gene lost 5 bases and the J gene lost 8 bases, with 19 bases spanning the gap. This CDR3 is CASSVGRSLSEPQHF. The DNA for the CDR3 is TGTGCCAGTAGTGTTGGGCGATCTCTCTCGGAGCCCCAGCATTTT.

The chain combines TRBV7-3 with TRBJ1-1, with TRBD1 identical over 7 bases. The CDR3 extends over 14 amino acids. The V and J ends lost 5 bases and 0 bases, in that order; junction bases with no gene match: 3. Germline V gene lookup returns CDR1 SGHTA and CDR2 FQGTGA. The CDR3 loop is CASSQQGLNTEAFF. CDR3 in DNA: TGTGCCAGCAGCCAACAGGGGTTGAACACTGAAGCTTTCTTT.

The chain combines TRBV18 with TRBJ2-2, with 7 bases lining up with TRBD1. CDR1 is KGHSH and CDR2 is LQKENI in the germline V gene. The trim removed 3 bases at V and 1 base at J, leaving 2 bases unmatched. The CDR3 has 15 amino acids. CDR3 sequence reads: CASSPTGRNTGELFF. The CDR3 coding sequence is TGTGCCAGCTCACCGACAGGGAGGAACACCGGGGAGCTGTTTTTT.

This chain links TRBV5-1 with TRBJ1-2; 9 bases are a match to TRBD1. This CDR3 is built from 17 residues. Germline assignment: CDR1 SGHRS and CDR2 YFSETQ. J lost 3 bases, V lost 1 base, and 10 bases had no gene match. The CDR3 loop is CASSLSTGGAGDYGYTF. CDR3 nucleotide sequence: TGCGCCAGCAGCTTGTCTACAGGGGGCGCAGGGGACTATGGCTACACCTTC.

The rearrangement links TRBV2 to TRBJ1-5; D ambiguous. The CDR3 consists of 13 residues. V lost 4 bases and J lost 3, with 7 bases in between. Germline CDR1 SNHLY, CDR2 FYNNEI. CDR3 DNA sequence: TGTGCCAGCAGTGGTGTACCCAATCAGCCCCAGCATTTT. Its translation: CASSGVPNQPQHF.

This chain links TRBV1 with TRBJ1-2; TRBD1 reflects the table's D call only, with no check against the DNA. TRBV1 is shown as a pseudogene. CDR3 length: 15 residues. CDR3 in amino acids: CTSSQITATNYGYTF. The CDR3 DNA follows: TGCACCAGCAGCCAAATCACAGCTACCAACTATGGCTACACCTTC.

This chain joins TRBV19 and TRBJ1-1, with D uncertain. There are 12 residues in the CDR3. Trimming shortened V by 3 bases and J by 4 bases, and 6 bases separated the two germline ends. The germline CDR1 and CDR2 sequences are LNHDA and SQIVND (reference sequence). The CDR3, as DNA: TGTGCCAGTAGTATGTACGGCACTGAAGCTTTCTTT. Its protein product is CASSMYGTEAFF.

The chain couples TRBV5-1 to TRBJ1-4, with 9 bases lining up with TRBD1. CDR1 and CDR2 from the germline V gene are SGHRS and YFSETQ. CDR3 size: 15 residues. V lost 0 bases and J lost 6; bases outside the gene matches: 3. DNA of the CDR3: TGCGCCAGCAGCTTGGCCGGGGACAGGGATGAAAAACTGTTTTTT. The encoded protein is CASSLAGDRDEKLFF.

The V call is TRBV28, the J call TRBJ1-5; D not resolved. The V gene lost 4 bases and the J gene lost 0 bases, with 10 bases spanning the gap. Germline V gene lookup returns CDR1 MDHEN and CDR2 SYDVKM. This CDR3 is built from 15 residues. The CDR3 nucleotides are TGTGCCAGCAGTTCTCCGACACTTAGCAATCAGCCCCAGCATTTT. Amino acid sequence: CASSSPTLSNQPQHF.

V is TRBV5-4 and J is TRBJ2-2, with D perhaps matching TRBD1 (6 bases). Between the trimmed V and J ends, which lost 2 bases and 4 bases, there was a span of 9 bases. The CDR3 spans 14 residues. The germline V gene encodes CDR1 SGHNT and CDR2 YYREEE (reference sequence). CDR3 residues: CASSLQGVTGELFF. The DNA of the CDR3 is TGTGCCAGCAGCTTACAGGGAGTCACCGGGGAGCTGTTTTTT.

The chain combines TRBV10-1 with TRBJ2-3; maybe TRBD2 (5 bases). This CDR3 has 17 residues. The germline V gene has CDR1 WNHNN and CDR2 SYGVQD (reference sequence). The ends were cut back, 0 bases at V and 3 bases at J, with 16 bases in the middle. The DNA of the CDR3 is TGCGCCAGCAGTGAGTCTTCTAGCTCCGTTTGGACAGATACGCAGTATTTT. Its translation: CASSESSSSVWTDTQYF.

V gene TRBV25-1 combines with J gene TRBJ1-2; D not resolved. Germline V gives CDR1 MGHDK, CDR2 SYGVNS. The CDR3 is 13 residues long. V was pared by 1 base and J by 4 bases, with 7 bases between. CDR3 bases: TGTGCCAGCAGTGAATGGGCCGCCTATGGCTACACCTTC. Amino acid sequence: CASSEWAAYGYTF.

The chain couples TRBV5-4 to TRBJ2-7, with 14 bases aligning to TRBD2. The CDR3 covers 16 residues. The germline gives CDR1 SGHNT, CDR2 YYREEE (reference sequence). V shed 4 bases and J 6 bases; nucleotides not matched to a gene: 9. CDR3 protein: CASSSGLAGGPGEQYF. In DNA, the CDR3 is TGTGCCAGCAGCAGCGGACTAGCGGGAGGCCCAGGCGAGCAGTACTTC. Full variable domain (outside the CDR3, taken from reference TRBV5-4 and TRBJ2-7): ETGVTQSPTHLIKTRGQQVTLRCSSQSGHNTVSWYQQALGQGPQFIFQYYREEENGRGNFPPRFSGLQFPNYSSELNVNALELDDSALYLCASSSGLAGGPGEQYFGPGTRLTVT.

CDR3 DNA: TGCAGTGACGGGGGATCCACTGAAGCTTTCTTT. Encoded protein: CSDGGSTEAFF. V usage is TRBV20-1 and J usage is TRBJ1-1; the D gene is possibly TRBD1 (5 bases). CDR3 length: 11 amino acids. V dropped 7 bases and J dropped 4 bases, with 10 bases sitting between them. Germline CDR1 and CDR2: DFQATT and SNEGSKA (reference sequence).

The J gene is TRBJ2-7, the V gene TRBV7-9, with D maybe TRBD2 (6 bases). The CDR3 totals 14 residues. Per the germline V gene, CDR1 is SEHNR and CDR2 is FQNEAQ (reference sequence). Deletions cut 0 bases from V and 0 bases from J, with 6 bases between. The CDR3 DNA sequence: TGTGCCAGCAGCTTAGCGGGGGGCTCCTACGAGCAGTACTTC. Translating gives CASSLAGGSYEQYF.

This rearrangement joins TRBV18 to TRBJ1-2, with a possible D match to TRBD1 (5 bases). CDR1 is KGHSH, CDR2 LQKENI, per germline. Between the trimmed V and J ends, which lost 0 bases and 6 bases, there was a span of 11 bases. The CDR3 is 14 residues long. The CDR3 DNA is TGTGCCAGCTCACCACCGGCGGGGGATCATGGCTACACCTTC. Its translation: CASSPPAGDHGYTF.

The chain joins TRBV29-1 to TRBJ1-2; tentatively, D is TRBD1 (5 bases). Germline CDR1 and CDR2: SQVTM and ANQGSEA. The CDR3 covers 13 residues. Here the CDR3 DNA reads TGCAGTGACCGGCGGGGGTCAGGGTATGGCTACACCTTC. This gives the protein CSDRRGSGYGYTF.